This T cell receptor (beta chain) derives from a study of blood T cell repertoires in COVID-19. As for the study in general: Samples representing acute and convalescent COVID-19 were sourced from the United States, Italy and Spain. Sources were T cells, B-cell-depleted T cells, or PBMCs; the material itself was cDNA or gDNA.

Methods used by the authors: Cell counts per sample came from amplifying reference gene primers. Here immunoSEQ multiplex PCR was the method, and the copy in TCRdb shows in-frame clones only, minus some. The V and J calls and clone size come from that table; D and trimming were worked out from the DNA. The profile shows just over 650,000 clones, 75% to 90% of them singletons. This clone showed up just a few times. This TCR derives from a young woman with acute or convalescent COVID-19. The sample taken for sequencing was peripheral blood.

The CDR3 region is CASSLGTGAIALYEQYF. CDR3 DNA sequence: TGTGCCAGCAGTTTAGGGACAGGGGCAATAGCCCTTTACGAGCAGTACTTC. V usage is TRBV27 and J usage is TRBJ2-7; 10 positions agree with TRBD1. V lost 2 bases and J lost 4; bases outside the gene matches: 11. The CDR3 loop spans 17 amino acids. The germline V gene encodes CDR1 MNHEY and CDR2 SMNVEV (reference sequence).